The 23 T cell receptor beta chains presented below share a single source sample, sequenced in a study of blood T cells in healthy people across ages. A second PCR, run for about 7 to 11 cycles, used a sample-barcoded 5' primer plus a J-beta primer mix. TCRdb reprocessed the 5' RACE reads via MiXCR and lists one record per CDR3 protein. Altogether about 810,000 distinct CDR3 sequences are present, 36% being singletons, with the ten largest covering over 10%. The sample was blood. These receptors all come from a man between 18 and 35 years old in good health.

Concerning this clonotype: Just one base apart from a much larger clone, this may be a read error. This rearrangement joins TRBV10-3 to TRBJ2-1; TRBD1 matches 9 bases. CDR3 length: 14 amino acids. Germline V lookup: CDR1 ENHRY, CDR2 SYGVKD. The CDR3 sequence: CAIRAGQGNNGQFF. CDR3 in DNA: TGTGCCATCAGAGCGGGACAGGGCAACAATGGGCAGTTCTTC.

CDR3 coding DNA: TGTGCCAGCAGTTTATCTTCGGGGGGCTCCACCGGGGAGCTGTTTTTT. It encodes CASSLSSGGSTGELFF. The rearrangement links TRBV27 to TRBJ2-2; perhaps TRBD2 as D (7 bases). Germline values: CDR1 MNHEY, CDR2 SMNVEV (reference sequence). This CDR3 has 16 amino acids. Trimming removed 0 bases at V and 4 bases at J, with 12 bases between.

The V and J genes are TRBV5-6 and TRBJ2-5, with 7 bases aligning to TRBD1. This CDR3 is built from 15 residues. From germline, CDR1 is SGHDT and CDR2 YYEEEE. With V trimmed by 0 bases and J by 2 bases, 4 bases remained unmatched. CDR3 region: CASSLGQGRQETQYF. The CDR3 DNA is TGTGCCAGCAGCTTGGGACAGGGACGGCAAGAGACCCAGTACTTC. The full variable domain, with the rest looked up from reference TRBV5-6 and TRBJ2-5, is DAGVTQSPTHLIKTRGQQVTLRCSPKSGHDTVSWYQQALGQGPQFIFQYYEEEERQRGNFPDRFSGHQFPNYSSELNVNALLLGDSALYLCASSLGQGRQETQYFGPGTRLLVL.

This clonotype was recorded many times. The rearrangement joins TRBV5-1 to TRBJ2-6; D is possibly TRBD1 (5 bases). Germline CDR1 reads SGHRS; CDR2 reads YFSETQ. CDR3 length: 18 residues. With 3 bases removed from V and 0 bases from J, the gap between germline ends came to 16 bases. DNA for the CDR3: TGCGCCAGCAGCTGGGCCCCGCAAGACAGCTCTGGGGCCAACGTCCTGACTTTC. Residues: CASSWAPQDSSGANVLTF.

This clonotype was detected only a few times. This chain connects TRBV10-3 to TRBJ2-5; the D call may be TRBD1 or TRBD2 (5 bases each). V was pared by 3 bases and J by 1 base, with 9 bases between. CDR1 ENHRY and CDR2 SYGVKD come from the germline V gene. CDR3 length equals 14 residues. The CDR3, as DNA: TGTGCCATCAGTGAATTGGGGGTCCAAGAGACCCAGTACTTC. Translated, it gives CAISELGVQETQYF.

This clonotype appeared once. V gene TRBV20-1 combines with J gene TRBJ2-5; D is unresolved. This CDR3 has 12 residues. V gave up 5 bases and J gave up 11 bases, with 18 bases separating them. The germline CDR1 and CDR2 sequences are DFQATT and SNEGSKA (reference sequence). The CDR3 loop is CSAPSGWDEQYF. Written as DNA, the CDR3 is TGCAGTGCTCCGTCGGGTTGGGATGAGCAGTACTTC.

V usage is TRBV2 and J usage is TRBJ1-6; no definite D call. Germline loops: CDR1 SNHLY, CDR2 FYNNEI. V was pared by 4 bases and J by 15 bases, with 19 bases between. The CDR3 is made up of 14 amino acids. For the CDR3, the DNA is TGTGCCAGCAGTGTGCGGACTCTTGATGCGAACCTCCACTTT. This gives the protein CASSVRTLDANLHF.

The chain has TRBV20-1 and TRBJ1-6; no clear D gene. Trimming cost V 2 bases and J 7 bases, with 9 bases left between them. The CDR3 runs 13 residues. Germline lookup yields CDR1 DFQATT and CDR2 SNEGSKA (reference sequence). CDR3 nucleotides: TGCAGTGCTAGAAACCCGGAGAATTCACCCCTCCACTTT. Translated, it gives CSARNPENSPLHF.

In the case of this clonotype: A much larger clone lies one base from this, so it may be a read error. CDR3 coding DNA: TGCAGTGTCGAGACAGGCTCGAGTGGCGAGCAGTACTTC. It yields the protein CSVETGSSGEQYF. V and J are TRBV20-1 and TRBJ2-5; TRBD1 might be the D (6 bases). The closer fit of TRBJ2-7 to the DNA end suggests the J call may be wrong. This CDR3 has 13 residues. Germline V lookup: CDR1 DFQATT, CDR2 SNEGSKA (reference sequence).

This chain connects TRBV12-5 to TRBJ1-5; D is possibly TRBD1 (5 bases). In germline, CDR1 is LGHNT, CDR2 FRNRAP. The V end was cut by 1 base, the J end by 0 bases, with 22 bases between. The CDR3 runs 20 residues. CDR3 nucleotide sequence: TGTGCTAGTGGTTTGGCTGTCTCCGGGACGGGGACCTATAGCAATCAGCCCCAGCATTTT. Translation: CASGLAVSGTGTYSNQPQHF.

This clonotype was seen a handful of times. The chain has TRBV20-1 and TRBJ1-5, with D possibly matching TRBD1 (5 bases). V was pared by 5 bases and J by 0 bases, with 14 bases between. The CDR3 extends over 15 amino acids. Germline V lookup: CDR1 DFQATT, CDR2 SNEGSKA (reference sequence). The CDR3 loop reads CSAAGTAYSNQPQHF. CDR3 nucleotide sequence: TGCAGTGCTGCTGGGACGGCATATAGCAATCAGCCCCAGCATTTT.

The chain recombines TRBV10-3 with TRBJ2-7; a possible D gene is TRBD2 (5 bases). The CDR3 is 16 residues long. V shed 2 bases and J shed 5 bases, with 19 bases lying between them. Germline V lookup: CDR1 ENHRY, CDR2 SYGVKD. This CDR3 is CAISEVHGEKMDEQYF. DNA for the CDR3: TGTGCCATCAGTGAGGTCCACGGGGAGAAAATGGACGAGCAGTACTTC.

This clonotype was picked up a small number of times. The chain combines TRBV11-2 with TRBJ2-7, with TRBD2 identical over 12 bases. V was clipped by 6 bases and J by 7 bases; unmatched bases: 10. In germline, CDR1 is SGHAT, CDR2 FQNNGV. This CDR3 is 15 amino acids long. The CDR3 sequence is CASRGLAGTYNEQYF. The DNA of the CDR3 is TGTGCCAGCAGAGGACTAGCGGGGACCTACAATGAGCAGTACTTC.

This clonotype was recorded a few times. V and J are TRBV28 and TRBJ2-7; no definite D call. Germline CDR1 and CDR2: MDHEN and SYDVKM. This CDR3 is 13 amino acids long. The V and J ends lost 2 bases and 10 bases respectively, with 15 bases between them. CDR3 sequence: CASSLRIDGTQYF. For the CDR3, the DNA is TGTGCCAGCAGTTTAAGAATAGACGGCACCCAGTACTTC.

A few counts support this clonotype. As DNA, the CDR3 is TGCAGCGTTGTCCCAGGATATTCCTACGAGCAGTACTTC. Residues: CSVVPGYSYEQYF. V usage is TRBV29-1 and J usage is TRBJ2-7; D remains ambiguous. V lost 4 bases and J lost 1, with 11 bases in between. CDR1 SQVTM and CDR2 ANQGSEA come from the germline V gene. The CDR3 runs to 13 residues.

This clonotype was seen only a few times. The chain's CDR3 is CASSMPGTGGLLNTGELFF. DNA of the CDR3: TGTGCCAGCAGCATGCCCGGGACAGGGGGCCTCCTTAACACCGGGGAGCTGTTTTTT. The gene calls are TRBV7-9 and TRBJ2-2; 12 bases match TRBD1. This CDR3 comprises 19 residues. Germline trimming cut 5 bases from V and 2 bases from J; bases unmatched to any gene: 12. Germline CDR1 and CDR2: SEHNR and FQNEAQ (reference sequence).

In DNA, the CDR3 is TGTGCCAGCAGTTTAGTCCTAGCGGATAGTACCGCTAGCACAGATACGCAGTATTTT. Protein sequence: CASSLVLADSTASTDTQYF. This chain uses TRBV12-3 or TRBV12-4 with TRBJ2-3, with 7 bases identical to TRBD2. This CDR3 contains 19 residues. V shed 1 base and J 0 bases; nucleotides not matched to a gene: 13.

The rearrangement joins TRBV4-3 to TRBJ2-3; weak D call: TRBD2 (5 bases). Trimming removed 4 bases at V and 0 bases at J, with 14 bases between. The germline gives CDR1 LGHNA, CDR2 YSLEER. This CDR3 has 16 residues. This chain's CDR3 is CASSPYRGGSTDTQYF. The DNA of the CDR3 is TGCGCCAGCAGCCCCTACCGAGGAGGTAGCACAGATACGCAGTATTTT.

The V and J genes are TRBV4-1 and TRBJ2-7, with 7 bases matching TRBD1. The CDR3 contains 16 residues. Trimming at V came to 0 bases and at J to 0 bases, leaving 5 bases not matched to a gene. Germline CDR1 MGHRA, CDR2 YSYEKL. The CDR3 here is CASSQEVGQPSYEQYF. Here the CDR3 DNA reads TGCGCCAGCAGCCAAGAAGTGGGACAGCCCTCCTACGAGCAGTACTTC.

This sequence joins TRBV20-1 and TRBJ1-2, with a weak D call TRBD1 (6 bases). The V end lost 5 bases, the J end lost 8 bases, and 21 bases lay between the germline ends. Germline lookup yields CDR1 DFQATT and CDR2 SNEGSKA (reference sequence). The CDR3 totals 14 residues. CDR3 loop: CSAGMGTRGGGYTF. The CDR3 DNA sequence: TGCAGTGCTGGGATGGGGACAAGGGGAGGGGGCTACACCTTC.

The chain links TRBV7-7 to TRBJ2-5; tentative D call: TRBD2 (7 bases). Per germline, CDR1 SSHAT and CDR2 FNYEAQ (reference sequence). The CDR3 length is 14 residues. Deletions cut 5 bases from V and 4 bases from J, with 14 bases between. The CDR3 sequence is CASSVGGRRETQYF. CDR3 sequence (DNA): TGTGCCAGCAGCGTCGGGGGGCGACGAGAGACCCAGTACTTC.

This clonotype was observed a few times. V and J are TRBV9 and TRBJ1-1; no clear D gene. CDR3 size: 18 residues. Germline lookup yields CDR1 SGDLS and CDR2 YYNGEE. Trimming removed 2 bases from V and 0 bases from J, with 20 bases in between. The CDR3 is CASSVSMGQATVNTEAFF. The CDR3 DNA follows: TGTGCCAGCAGCGTCTCGATGGGTCAAGCTACCGTGAACACTGAAGCTTTCTTT.

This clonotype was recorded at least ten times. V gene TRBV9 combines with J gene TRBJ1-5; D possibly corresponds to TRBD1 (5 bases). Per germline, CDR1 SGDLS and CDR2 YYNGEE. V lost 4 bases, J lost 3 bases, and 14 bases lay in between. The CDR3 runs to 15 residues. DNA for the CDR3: TGTGCCAGCAGCCTTACAGGAGCTCTCAATCAGCCCCAGCATTTT. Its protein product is CASSLTGALNQPQHF.